Following are 24 T cell receptor beta chains from one sample sequenced in a study of OX40 agonist ivuxolimab in advanced cancers. Data came from immunoSEQ multiplex PCR; TCRdb stores just in-frame clones and leaves some out. The sample lists nearly 50,000 clones, over 75% occurring once. Sequenced here: CD4+ or CD8+ T cells sorted from blood, sampled in a trial of the OX40 agonist ivuxolimab. These receptors were taken from an adult with an advanced solid tumor such as melanoma, head and neck, liver or kidney cancer.

The chain employs TRBV6-5 and TRBJ1-2, with D uncertain. V was pared by 10 bases and J by 8 bases, with 23 bases between. Per the germline V gene, CDR1 is MNHEY and CDR2 is SVGAGI. CDR3 size: 14 residues. The CDR3 is CATQIDPLMGGYTF. In DNA form, the CDR3 reads TGTGCCACACAAATCGACCCCCTCATGGGGGGCTACACCTTC.

The chain employs TRBV7-8 and TRBJ2-7; 7 nucleotides agree with TRBD1. The CDR3 consists of 15 residues. CDR1 is SGHVS, CDR2 FQNEAQ, per germline. J lost 2 bases, V lost 5 bases, and 9 bases had no gene match. CDR3 in DNA: TGTGCCAGCAGCCTAACCTGGGACAGCACCTACGAGCAGTACTTC. This gives the protein CASSLTWDSTYEQYF.

The chain couples TRBV2 to TRBJ2-3, with 11 bases identical to TRBD2. There are 14 residues in the CDR3. Germline V gene data show CDR1 as SNHLY and CDR2 as FYNNEI. Germline trimming cut 6 bases from V and 6 bases from J; bases unmatched to any gene: 5. CDR3 amino acids: CASSVLAGVDTQYF. CDR3 DNA sequence: TGTGCCAGCAGCGTACTAGCGGGAGTTGATACGCAGTATTTT.

The V gene is TRBV19, the J gene TRBJ2-3; no firm D call. CDR3 length: 14 residues. The germline gives CDR1 LNHDA, CDR2 SQIVND (reference sequence). V gave up 3 bases and J gave up 0 bases, with 7 bases separating them. CDR3 in amino acids: CASSMTDSTDTQYF. The CDR3 coding sequence is TGTGCCAGTAGTATGACTGACAGCACAGATACGCAGTATTTT.

The gene calls are TRBV28 and TRBJ2-7; D possibly corresponds to TRBD1 (6 bases). There are 14 residues in the CDR3. Germline assignment: CDR1 MDHEN and CDR2 SYDVKM. The V end was cut by 5 bases, the J end by 4 bases, with 15 bases between. In DNA, the CDR3 is TGTGCCAGCAGTGGGGTCGACAGGCGGTACGAGCAGTACTTC. Protein: CASSGVDRRYEQYF.

This clone was seen more than once but under ten times. The gene calls are TRBV5-6 and TRBJ1-2, with D perhaps matching TRBD1 (5 bases). The CDR3 consists of 12 residues. Germline loops: CDR1 SGHDT, CDR2 YYEEEE. The V end lost 5 bases, the J end lost 7 bases, and 12 bases lay between the germline ends. The CDR3 spells CASRPGYRGYTF. The CDR3 nucleotides are TGTGCCAGCAGACCAGGGTATCGTGGCTACACCTTC. Full variable domain (outside the CDR3, taken from reference TRBV5-6 and TRBJ1-2): DAGVTQSPTHLIKTRGQQVTLRCSPKSGHDTVSWYQQALGQGPQFIFQYYEEEERQRGNFPDRFSGHQFPNYSSELNVNALLLGDSALYLCASRPGYRGYTFGSGTRLTVV.

The chain links TRBV5-1 to TRBJ2-7; D may match TRBD1 or TRBD2 (5 bases each). The CDR3 is made up of 16 amino acids. V shed 4 bases and J shed 0 bases, with 17 bases lying between them. Per germline, CDR1 SGHRS and CDR2 YFSETQ. CDR3 bases: TGCGCCAGCAGCCCAGGACCCTTGGGGACCTCCTACGAGCAGTACTTC. Encoded protein: CASSPGPLGTSYEQYF.

This sequence joins TRBV5-1 and TRBJ1-3; 7 positions match TRBD1. CDR3 length: 15 amino acids. After removal of 7 bases from V and 4 bases from J, the junction contained 11 bases not matched to a gene. CDR1 is SGHRS, CDR2 YFSETQ, per germline. CDR3 residues: CASRVAGQSGNTIYF. In DNA, the CDR3 is TGCGCCAGCCGGGTTGCGGGACAGTCGGGAAACACCATATATTTT.

The V and J genes are TRBV19 and TRBJ2-5, with unresolved D. The V end was cut by 0 bases, the J end by 7 bases, with 9 bases between. Germline V gives CDR1 LNHDA, CDR2 SQIVND (reference sequence). This CDR3 region has 13 residues. CDR3 in amino acids: CASSIDLDGTQYF. CDR3 in DNA: TGTGCCAGTAGTATAGATCTGGATGGGACCCAGTACTTC.

This chain links TRBV7-3 with TRBJ2-5; D perhaps matches TRBD1 (5 bases). Germline V gene sequence: CDR1 SGHTA, CDR2 FQGTGA. Trimming stripped 5 bases from V and 0 bases from J, with 7 bases between. CDR3 length equals 13 residues. The CDR3, as DNA: TGTGCCAGCAGCCTGACAGACCAAGAGACCCAGTACTTC. Protein sequence: CASSLTDQETQYF.

The chain carries TRBV2 and TRBJ2-5; 8 bases map to TRBD2. J gave up 6 bases and V 6 bases, and 9 bases lay outside the gene matches. Per germline, CDR1 SNHLY and CDR2 FYNNEI. The CDR3 is made up of 14 amino acids. CDR3 sequence (DNA): TGTGCCAGCAGCCCGGCGGGAGGCTTGAAGACCCAGTACTTC. This sequence encodes CASSPAGGLKTQYF.

V and J are TRBV19 and TRBJ1-1; D is perhaps TRBD1 (6 bases). With 5 bases removed from V and 4 bases from J, the gap between germline ends came to 17 bases. The V gene's germline CDR1 is LNHDA and CDR2 SQIVND (reference sequence). The CDR3 covers 15 residues. The CDR3 loop is CASSHRAGASTEAFF. CDR3 in DNA: TGTGCCAGTAGTCACAGAGCAGGGGCGAGCACTGAAGCTTTCTTT.

V gene TRBV6-1 combines with J gene TRBJ2-1; possibly TRBD2 for D (7 bases). Trimming removed 1 base at V and 10 bases at J, with 17 bases between. The CDR3 is 15 amino acids. Germline V gene sequence: CDR1 MNHNS, CDR2 SASEGT. CDR3 sequence: CASSEEVWGGGEQFF. Written as DNA, the CDR3 is TGTGCCAGCAGTGAAGAGGTTTGGGGGGGCGGAGAGCAGTTCTTC.

Here the CDR3 reads CASTPGETQYF. The DNA of the CDR3 is TGTGCCAGCACCCCGGGGGAGACCCAGTACTTC. The chain links TRBV7-9 to TRBJ2-5; the D gene is possibly TRBD2 (5 bases). Germline CDR1 reads SEHNR; CDR2 reads FQNEAQ (reference sequence). This CDR3 comprises 11 residues. The V and J ends lost 7 bases and 5 bases respectively, with 8 bases between them.

V usage is TRBV27 and J usage is TRBJ2-5; D perhaps matches TRBD2 (5 bases). The V and J ends lost 5 bases and 3 bases respectively, with 16 bases between them. In germline, CDR1 is MNHEY, CDR2 SMNVEV (reference sequence). The CDR3 loop spans 15 amino acids. CDR3 sequence: CASSLEGRGEETQYF. The CDR3 DNA follows: TGTGCCAGCAGTCTCGAGGGCCGCGGTGAAGAGACCCAGTACTTC.

The chain carries TRBV6-6 and TRBJ2-3; D not certain. V lost 2 bases and J lost 11, with 11 bases in between. The CDR3 is 12 amino acids. Germline values: CDR1 MNHNY, CDR2 SVGAGI (reference sequence). The CDR3 sequence: CASSYARVGQYF. The CDR3 DNA reads TGTGCCAGCAGTTACGCACGCGTGGGGCAGTATTTT.

This clone showed up just once. The J gene is TRBJ2-7, the V gene TRBV4-1, with TRBD1 identical over 9 bases. Trimming at V came to 5 bases and at J to 6 bases, leaving 8 bases not matched to a gene. The CDR3 totals 14 residues. Germline values: CDR1 MGHRA, CDR2 YSYEKL. The DNA of the CDR3 is TGCGCCAGCAGCTCCCGGACAGGGGATTCCGAGCAGTACTTC. It codes for CASSSRTGDSEQYF.

V usage is TRBV2 and J usage is TRBJ2-1, with D maybe TRBD2 (5 bases). Between the trimmed V and J ends, which lost 1 base and 7 bases, there was a span of 11 bases. CDR3 size: 14 residues. CDR1 is SNHLY and CDR2 is FYNNEI in the germline V gene. The CDR3 sequence is CASSEGTRGNEQFF. CDR3 nucleotide sequence: TGTGCCAGCAGTGAAGGGACTCGAGGTAATGAGCAGTTCTTC.

V and J are TRBV10-3 and TRBJ2-7; D is possibly TRBD1 (6 bases). The CDR3 consists of 14 residues. CDR1 ENHRY and CDR2 SYGVKD come from the germline V gene. Trimming took 5 bases from V and 0 from J, leaving 11 bases between them. CDR3 protein: CAISRTASSYEQYF. The CDR3 nucleotides read TGTGCCATCAGTAGGACAGCGAGCTCCTACGAGCAGTACTTC.

The gene calls are TRBV7-6 and TRBJ2-7; 10 positions match TRBD2. V gave up 0 bases and J gave up 2 bases; unmatched junction bases: 7. The CDR3 covers 17 residues. The germline V gene has CDR1 SGHVS and CDR2 FNYEAQ. The DNA of the CDR3 is TGTGCCAGCAGCTTAGCGGCGTCTAGCGGGGGAGCCTACGAGCAGTACTTC. Translated: CASSLAASSGGAYEQYF.

The chain is built from TRBV21-1 and TRBJ1-1. TRBV21-1 is a listed pseudogene. CDR3 size: 13 residues. The CDR3 protein is CASRYQRRTEAFF. CDR3 sequence (DNA): TGTGCCAGCAGATACCAGAGGAGGACTGAAGCTTTCTTT.

This clone was seen just once. V gene TRBV5-6 combines with J gene TRBJ2-1, with D possibly being TRBD1 (5 bases). Deletions cut 4 bases from V and 6 bases from J, with 14 bases between. In germline, CDR1 is SGHDT, CDR2 YYEEEE. There are 14 residues in the CDR3. The CDR3 DNA is TGTGCCAGCAGCCCGGTTGGGGCACGCAATGAGCAGTTCTTC. This encodes CASSPVGARNEQFF.

With respect to this clone: Its ends do not fully match the called genes, so a read error is possible. The chain uses TRBV5-1 and TRBJ1-5; the D is unclear. The germline gives CDR1 SGHRS, CDR2 YFSETQ. The CDR3 has 15 residues. CDR3 in DNA: TGCGCCAGCAGCTTGGACGGAATTAGCAATCAGTCCCAGCATTTT. This sequence encodes CASSLDGISNQSQHF.

The CDR3 loop is CASSTTSGSVYEQYF. CDR3 DNA: TGTGCCAGCAGTACTACTAGCGGGAGTGTCTACGAGCAGTACTTC. The chain couples TRBV6-6 to TRBJ2-7, with 11 positions matching TRBD2. V lost 5 bases and J lost 3; bases outside the gene matches: 6. The germline V gene has CDR1 MNHNY and CDR2 SVGAGI (reference sequence). The CDR3 length is 15 residues.